This TCR beta chain was captured by sequencing in a study of neurological immune-mediated disorders. The cDNA came from 5'RACE, which used 10-nucleotide random UMIs. TCRdb re-called the 5' RACE reads through MiXCR, storing one row per CDR3 protein. The repertoire consists of around 80,000 distinct CDR3 sequences, with 9% to 12% occurring once and the leading ten covering 1.8%. The CDR3 is made up of 17 amino acids. The ends lost 0 bases at V and 4 bases at J; junction bases unmatched: 8. In germline, CDR1 is MGHRA, CDR2 YSYEKL. This clonotype has only a few counts. Antigen: not known. General study results and limits: Subjects shared no identical expanded-clone CDR3 amino acid sequences, suggesting private TCR-beta repertoires in all groups.

A blood bank in Maryland, USA, provided the volunteers who served as healthy controls. The unsorted libraries had their origin in 2 million PBMCs stored at -80 C. The chain combines TRBV4-1 with TRBJ2-1, with 8 nucleotides matching TRBD2. Sample: PBMCs. This sequence originates from a man between 40 and 49 years old in good health. CDR3 amino acids: CASSQEIGTSGYNEQFF. In DNA, the CDR3 is TGCGCCAGCAGCCAAGAAATCGGTACTAGCGGATACAATGAGCAGTTCTTC.